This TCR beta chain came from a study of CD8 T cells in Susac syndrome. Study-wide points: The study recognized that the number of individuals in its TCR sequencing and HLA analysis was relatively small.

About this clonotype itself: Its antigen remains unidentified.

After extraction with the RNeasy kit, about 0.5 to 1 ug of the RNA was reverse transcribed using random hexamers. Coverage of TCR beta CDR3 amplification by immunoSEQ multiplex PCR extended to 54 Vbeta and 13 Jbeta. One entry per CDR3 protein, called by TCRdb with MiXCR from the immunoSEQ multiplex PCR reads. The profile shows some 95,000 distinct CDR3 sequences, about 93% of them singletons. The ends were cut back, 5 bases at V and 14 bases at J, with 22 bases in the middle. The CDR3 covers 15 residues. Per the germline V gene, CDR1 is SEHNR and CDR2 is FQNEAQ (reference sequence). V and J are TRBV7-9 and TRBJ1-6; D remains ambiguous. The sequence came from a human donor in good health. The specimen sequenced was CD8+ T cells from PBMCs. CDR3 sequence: CASSPRVGPAAALHF. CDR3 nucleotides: TGTGCCAGCAGCCCCCGGGTGGGCCCAGCGGCGGCCCTCCACTTT.